This T cell receptor beta chain was recovered during a study of cytomegalovirus exposure and HLA in healthy donors. Study details: Among the approximately 400 donors who were genotyped, about 80% fell in the genetic ancestry cluster that is associated with self-reported Caucasian donors. The study, taken as a whole, reports: Per a prior analysis, the majority of TCR beta V segments were productive roughly 87% or roughly 30% of the time. With later analysis, a missense DCLRE1C variant became linked to TCR beta V- and J-gene trimming. Within a later analysis, the majority of CMV-associated TCR beta chains appeared HLA-restricted.

The study ran its PCR with 60 Vbeta and 13 Jbeta primers. TCRdb keeps only in-frame clones here, not all; method: immunoSEQ multiplex PCR. This table holds 160,000 or so clones, around 81% found once. V was trimmed by 0 bases and J by 11 bases, leaving 15 bases between them. CDR3 length: 13 amino acids. The germline V gene has CDR1 SGDLS and CDR2 YYNGEE. This clone was counted a single time. The antigen is not known. The source material was PBMCs. The genes are TRBV9 and TRBJ2-7; D perhaps matches TRBD2 (5 bases). This clonotype was sampled from a middle-aged man in good health and CMV-seronegative. CDR3 nucleotides: TGTGCCAGCAGCGTAGCGGACCGTAGCGCGGAGTACTTC. As protein: CASSVADRSAEYF.